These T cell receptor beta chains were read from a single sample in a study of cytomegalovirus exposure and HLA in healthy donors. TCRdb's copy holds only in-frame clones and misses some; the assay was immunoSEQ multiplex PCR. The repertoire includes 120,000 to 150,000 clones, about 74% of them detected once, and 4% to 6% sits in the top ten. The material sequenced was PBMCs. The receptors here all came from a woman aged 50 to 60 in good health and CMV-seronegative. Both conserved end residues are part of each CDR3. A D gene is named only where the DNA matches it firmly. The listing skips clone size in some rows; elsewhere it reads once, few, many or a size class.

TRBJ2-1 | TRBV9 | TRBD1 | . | CASSVWGQGSNEQFF | TGTGCCAGCAGCGTTTGGGGACAGGGGAGCAATGAGCAGTTCTTC
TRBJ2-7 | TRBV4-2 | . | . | CASSAGFYEQYF | TGTGCCAGCAGCGCAGGGTTTTACGAGCAGTACTTC
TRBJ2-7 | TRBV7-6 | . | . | CASSPMTGVTYEQYF | TGTGCCAGCAGCCCCATGACAGGAGTTACCTACGAGCAGTACTTC
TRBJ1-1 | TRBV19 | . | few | CASRIGTGSREAFF | TGTGCCAGTAGGATAGGTACAGGGTCCCGTGAAGCTTTCTTT
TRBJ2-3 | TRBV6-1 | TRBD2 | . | CASSEVLAGGDTQYF | TGTGCCAGCAGTGAAGTGCTAGCGGGGGGAGATACGCAGTATTTT
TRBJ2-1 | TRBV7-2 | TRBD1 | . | CASSFDRGSYNEQFF | TGTGCCAGCAGCTTCGACAGGGGTTCCTACAATGAGCAGTTCTTC
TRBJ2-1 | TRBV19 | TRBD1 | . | CASNSWDRGLGEQFF | TGTGCCAGCAACTCATGGGACAGGGGGCTTGGTGAGCAGTTCTTC
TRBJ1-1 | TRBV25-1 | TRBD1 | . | CASSEYGDRGTEAFF | TGTGCCAGCAGTGAATACGGGGACAGGGGTACTGAAGCTTTCTTT
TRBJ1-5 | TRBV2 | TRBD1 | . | CASSTDRGLDQPQHF | TGTGCCAGCAGCACCGACAGGGGGCTCGATCAGCCCCAGCATTTT
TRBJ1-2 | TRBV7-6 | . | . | CASSLDPGTYGYTF | TGTGCCAGCAGCTTAGACCCGGGTACCTATGGCTACACCTTC
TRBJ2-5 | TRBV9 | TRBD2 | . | CASSVGAGGVQETQYF | TGTGCCAGCAGCGTAGGGGCGGGGGGGGTCCAAGAGACCCAGTACTTC
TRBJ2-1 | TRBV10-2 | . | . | CASISTGEQFF | TGCGCCAGCATTTCTACCGGTGAGCAGTTCTTC
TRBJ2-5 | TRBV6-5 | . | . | CASSSWTDQETQYF | TGTGCCAGCAGTAGCTGGACAGACCAAGAGACCCAGTACTTC
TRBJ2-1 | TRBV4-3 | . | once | CASSQATLNNEQFF | TGCGCCAGCAGCCAAGCAACCCTAAACAATGAGCAGTTCTTC
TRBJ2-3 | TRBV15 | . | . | CATSMGLPTSTDTQYF | TGTGCCACCAGCATGGGACTTCCTACTAGCACAGATACGCAGTATTTT
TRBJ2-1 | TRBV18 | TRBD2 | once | CASSPERRGVYNEQFF | TGTGCCAGCTCCCCTGAAAGACGGGGGGTTTACAATGAGCAGTTCTTC
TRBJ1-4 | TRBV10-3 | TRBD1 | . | CAISDSLGTGSEKLFF | TGTGCCATCAGCGATTCTTTAGGGACAGGTAGCGAAAAACTGTTTTTT
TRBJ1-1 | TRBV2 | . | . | CASSDHRQVTEAFF | TGTGCCAGCAGTGACCACCGGCAGGTCACTGAAGCTTTCTTT
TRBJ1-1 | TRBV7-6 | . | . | CASSSLGGGEAFF | TGTGCCAGCAGCTCTCTCGGAGGTGGTGAAGCTTTCTTT
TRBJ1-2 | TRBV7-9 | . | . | CASSSWSDGLFYGYTF | TGTGCCAGCAGCTCCTGGAGTGACGGATTGTTCTATGGCTACACCTTC
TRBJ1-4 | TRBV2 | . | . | CASSERDFLNGEKLFF | TGTGCCAGCAGTGAGCGGGACTTTTTGAACGGTGAAAAACTGTTTTTT
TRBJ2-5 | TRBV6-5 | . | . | CASSYSAVQETQYF | TGTGCCAGCAGTTACTCGGCAGTACAAGAGACCCAGTACTTC
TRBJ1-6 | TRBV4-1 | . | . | CASSHSTLRPLHF | TGCGCCAGCAGCCACTCTACCCTACGCCCCCTCCACTTT
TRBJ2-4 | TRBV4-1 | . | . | CASSQDQETIQYF | TGCGCCAGCAGCCAAGACCAGGAAACCATTCAGTACTTC
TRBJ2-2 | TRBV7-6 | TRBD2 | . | CASSLSGGLNTGELFF | TGTGCCAGCAGCTTAAGCGGGGGCCTAAACACCGGGGAGCTGTTTTTT
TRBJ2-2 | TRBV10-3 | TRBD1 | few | CAISGRTGGSGELFF | TGTGCCATAAGTGGAAGAACAGGGGGCTCCGGGGAGCTGTTTTTT
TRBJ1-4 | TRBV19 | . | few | CASSIGGVNEKLFF | TGTGCCAGTAGTATAGGGGGAGTTAATGAAAAACTGTTTTTT
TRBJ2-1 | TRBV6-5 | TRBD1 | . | CASSYRDREYNEQFF | TGTGCCAGCAGTTACCGGGACAGGGAGTACAATGAGCAGTTCTTC
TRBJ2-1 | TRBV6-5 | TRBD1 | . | CASSQSGGEYNEQFF | TGTGCCAGCAGTCAGTCAGGGGGCGAGTACAATGAGCAGTTCTTC
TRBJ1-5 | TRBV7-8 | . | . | CASSLAGVRGSNQPQHF | TGTGCCAGCAGCTTAGCAGGGGTCCGAGGCAGCAATCAGCCCCAGCATTTT
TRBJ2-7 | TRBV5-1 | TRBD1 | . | CASSTGQGTEQYF | TGCGCCAGCAGCACGGGACAGGGTACCGAGCAGTACTTC
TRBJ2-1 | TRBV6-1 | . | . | CASGLTSYNEQFF | TGTGCCAGCGGACTAACTTCCTACAATGAGCAGTTCTTC
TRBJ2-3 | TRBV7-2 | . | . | CASSLVSNGDTQYF | TGTGCCAGCAGCTTAGTCTCGAACGGAGATACGCAGTATTTT
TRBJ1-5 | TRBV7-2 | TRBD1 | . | CASSKDRGGNQPQHF | TGTGCCAGCAGCAAGGACAGGGGTGGCAATCAGCCCCAGCATTTT
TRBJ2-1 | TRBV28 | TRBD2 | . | CASSFQRGGLGFF | TGTGCCAGCAGTTTCCAGCGGGGGGGCCTGGGGTTCTTC
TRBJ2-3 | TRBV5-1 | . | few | CASSLGRGSNTDTQYF | TGCGCCAGCAGCTTGGGGCGGGGTTCGAACACAGATACGCAGTATTTT
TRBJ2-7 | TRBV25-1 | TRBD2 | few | CASDSGGRSPYEQYF | TGTGCCAGCGATTCGGGGGGTCGGAGCCCCTACGAGCAGTACTTC
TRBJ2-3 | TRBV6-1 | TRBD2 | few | CASSDTLAGGPTDTQYF | TGTGCCAGCAGTGATACCCTAGCGGGGGGGCCAACAGATACGCAGTATTTT
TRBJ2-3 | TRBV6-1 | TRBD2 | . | CASSEGLAGGTDTQYF | TGTGCCAGCAGTGAAGGGCTAGCGGGGGGCACAGATACGCAGTATTTT
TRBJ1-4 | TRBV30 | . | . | CACIRSATNEKLFF | TGTGCCTGCATCAGATCTGCAACTAATGAAAAACTGTTTTTT
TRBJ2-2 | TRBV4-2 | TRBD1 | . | CASSQDQGAVTGELFF | TGTGCCAGCAGCCAAGATCAGGGGGCGGTCACCGGGGAGCTGTTTTTT
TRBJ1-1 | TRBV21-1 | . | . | CASSKISRGRGMNTEAFF | TGTGCCAGCAGCAAAATTTCCAGGGGGCGCGGAATGAACACTGAAGCTTTCTTT
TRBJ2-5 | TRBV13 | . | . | CASSNRPQRGETQYF | TGTGCCAGCAGCAACCGGCCGCAGAGGGGGGAGACCCAGTACTTC
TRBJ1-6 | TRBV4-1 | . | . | CASSQETIWSPLHF | TGCGCCAGCAGCCAAGAGACAATTTGGTCACCCCTCCACTTT
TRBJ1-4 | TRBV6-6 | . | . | CASSHGNYNEKLFF | TGTGCCAGCAGTCACGGGAACTATAATGAAAAACTGTTTTTT